This entry concerns a single T cell receptor (beta chain). This specimen comes from a study of sequential checkpoint blockade in melanoma. The treatment denotes: randomized to nivolumab then ipilimumab (arm A) or the reverse (arm B). From thawed PBMCs, live CD3+CD8+ cells negative for CD19 and CD56 were sorted. Germline lookup yields CDR1 SGDLS and CDR2 YYNGEE. The CDR3 spans 16 residues. Trimming took 0 bases from V and 8 from J, leaving 20 bases between them. Sequencing was performed with immunoSEQ multiplex PCR; in TCRdb, only in-frame clones are kept and a portion is missing. The data contain about 11,000 clones, approximately 70% of them singletons.

This specimen was CD8+ T cells sorted from blood (inferred from file names), taken from a patient given nivolumab and ipilimumab in sequence. V is TRBV9 and J is TRBJ1-2; tentatively, D is TRBD1 (5 bases). This TCR came from a human donor with melanoma. The CDR3, as DNA: TGTGCCAGCAGCGTAGGACCGTCGCTCGGGGGGGACGGCTACACCTTC. It yields the protein CASSVGPSLGGDGYTF.